The 18 T cell receptor beta chains below come from one sample, sequenced in a study of T cells after yellow fever vaccination. TCRdb re-analysed the 5' RACE reads in MiXCR, keeping a single row per CDR3 protein. In the table there are hundreds of thousands of distinct CDR3 sequences, roughly 9.4% of which are singletons. Sequences were derived from PBMCs, sampled on the day of the first yellow fever vaccination. The receptors come from a young man who received the YFV17D yellow fever vaccine.

To note about this clonotype: One junction end does not reproduce the germline sequence, and a read error may be involved. The chain joins TRBV7-2 to TRBJ2-1; D is undetermined. Germline CDR1 reads SGHTA; CDR2 reads FQGNSA. CDR3 length equals 13 residues. The DNA for the CDR3 is TGTGCCAGCAGCCCCTCAGGAACGGGCCCTCCCTCCTTC. It specifies CASSPSGTGPPSF.

This clonotype was counted many times. The chain joins TRBV5-1 to TRBJ1-5; the match to TRBD1 covers 8 bases. This CDR3 comprises 15 residues. V lost 4 bases to trimming and J lost 6 bases; unmatched junction nucleotides: 9. Germline CDR1 SGHRS, CDR2 YFSETQ. In nucleotides, the CDR3 is TGCGCCAGCAGCGAAACAGGGGGGTCACGTCAGCCCCAGCATTTT. It is translated as CASSETGGSRQPQHF.

This clonotype was detected a few times. The chain has TRBV4-1 and TRBJ2-5, with TRBD1 as a possible D gene (6 bases). The CDR3 has 15 amino acids. Germline CDR1 and CDR2: MGHRA and YSYEKL. Trimming removed 1 base from V and 4 bases from J, with 13 bases in between. The CDR3 here is CASSQGITGPETQYF. CDR3 in DNA: TGCGCCAGCAGCCAAGGAATCACAGGGCCAGAGACCCAGTACTTC.

The table lists this clonotype with a few counts. This sequence joins TRBV11-2 and TRBJ1-1, with D unresolved. With 0 bases removed from V and 11 bases from J, the gap between germline ends came to 13 bases. There are 13 residues in the CDR3. The germline gives CDR1 SGHAT, CDR2 FQNNGV. The CDR3 sequence is CASSLEISVGAFF. CDR3 DNA: TGTGCCAGCAGCTTAGAAATCTCCGTGGGCGCTTTCTTT.

This chain connects TRBV7-3 to TRBJ2-1; 8 bases fit TRBD2. The CDR3 is 15 amino acids. Germline V gene lookup returns CDR1 SGHTA and CDR2 FQGTGA. V was clipped by 2 bases and J by 3 bases; unmatched bases: 3. CDR3: CASSLPSGGYNEQFF. The DNA for the CDR3 is TGTGCCAGCAGCTTACCGAGCGGGGGCTACAATGAGCAGTTCTTC.

The gene calls are TRBV7-3 and TRBJ1-2; TRBD1 might be the D (5 bases). The CDR3 runs to 14 residues. With 5 bases removed from V and 4 bases from J, the gap between germline ends came to 14 bases. The germline CDR1 and CDR2 sequences are SGHTA and FQGTGA. CDR3 residues: CASSLTDGSYGYTF. The CDR3 coding sequence is TGTGCCAGCAGCCTGACAGACGGTTCCTATGGCTACACCTTC.

The V and J genes are TRBV5-1 and TRBJ2-3; the D gene is possibly TRBD2 (7 bases). This CDR3 has 15 residues. From germline, CDR1 is SGHRS and CDR2 YFSETQ. Trimming shortened V by 0 bases and J by 5 bases, and 13 bases separated the two germline ends. The CDR3 loop is CASSLAAGAVDTQYF. In DNA form, the CDR3 reads TGCGCCAGCAGCTTGGCGGCGGGGGCGGTAGATACGCAGTATTTT.

The rearrangement links TRBV20-1 to TRBJ1-2, with D unclear. Germline V lookup: CDR1 DFQATT, CDR2 SNEGSKA (reference sequence). The CDR3 totals 10 residues. Between the trimmed V and J ends, which lost 8 bases and 5 bases, there was a span of 9 bases. In DNA, the CDR3 is TGCAGTCCCCTCGGGTATGGCTACACCTTC. Translated: CSPLGYGYTF.

This chain joins TRBV12-3 or TRBV12-4 and TRBJ2-3, with D unclear. The CDR3 extends over 14 amino acids. V lost 5 bases, J lost 3 bases, and 12 bases lay in between. The CDR3 sequence: CASSPRSTTDTQYF. The DNA of the CDR3 is TGTGCCAGCAGTCCCCGGTCTACGACAGATACGCAGTATTTT.

This clonotype has only a few counts. This sequence joins TRBV6-4 and TRBJ2-2; the D is unclear. The V gene lost 4 bases and the J gene lost 4 bases, with 10 bases spanning the gap. Germline V gene data show CDR1 as MRHNA and CDR2 as SNTAGT. The CDR3 loop spans 14 amino acids. CDR3 nucleotide sequence: TGTGCCAGCAGTGCGTCAGGATCCACCGGGGAGCTGTTTTTT. It specifies CASSASGSTGELFF.

V and J are TRBV4-1 and TRBJ1-1; a possible D gene is TRBD1 (5 bases). The CDR3 has 16 amino acids. V shed 6 bases and J shed 5 bases, with 22 bases lying between them. Germline V gene data show CDR1 as MGHRA and CDR2 as YSYEKL. This CDR3 is CASRDYKGAGGTEAFF. Here the CDR3 DNA reads TGCGCCAGCAGAGATTATAAAGGCGCGGGGGGTACTGAAGCTTTCTTT.

The CDR3 here is CASSLARTGDDEQYF. Written as DNA, the CDR3 is TGCGCCAGCAGCTTGGCCCGGACAGGGGATGACGAGCAGTACTTC. The chain joins TRBV5-1 to TRBJ2-7; the match to TRBD1 covers 9 bases. CDR1 and CDR2 from the germline V gene are SGHRS and YFSETQ. Trimming cost V 0 bases and J 5 bases; bases outside gene matches: 6. The CDR3 loop spans 15 amino acids.

The rearrangement joins TRBV5-1 to TRBJ1-1; TRBD1 is a possible D gene (6 bases). This CDR3 region has 15 residues. CDR1 and CDR2 (germline): SGHRS, YFSETQ. Trimming pared 1 base from V and 4 bases from J, leaving 14 bases between. CDR3 nucleotide sequence: TGCGCCAGCAGCTTGATGGGGGCGGCGGGCACTGAAGCTTTCTTT. Translated: CASSLMGAAGTEAFF.

The V call is TRBV4-3, the J call TRBJ2-2; possibly TRBD1 or TRBD2 for D (5 bases each). This CDR3 is 16 amino acids long. The germline V gene has CDR1 LGHNA and CDR2 YSLEER. V was pared by 0 bases and J by 0 bases, with 8 bases between. For the CDR3, the DNA is TGCGCCAGCAGCCAAGAACCGGGGCCGAACACCGGGGAGCTGTTTTTT. Amino acids: CASSQEPGPNTGELFF.

Turning to this clonotype: This sequence is one base from a far larger clone and is likely a read error. The rearrangement links TRBV5-4 to TRBJ2-3; 9 nucleotides line up with TRBD2. CDR1 is SGHNT, CDR2 YYREEE, per germline (reference sequence). The junction had 2 bases not matched to a gene; V was cut back by 2 bases and J by 4 bases. This CDR3 contains 14 residues. The CDR3 DNA reads TGTGCCAGCAGCTTCGCGGGGGGGCCAGATACGCAGTATTTT. Its translation is CASSFAGGPDTQYF.

The table lists this clonotype with a few counts. The gene calls are TRBV7-7 and TRBJ2-1; D uncertain. The V and J ends lost 5 bases and 9 bases respectively, with 14 bases between them. The CDR3 has 13 amino acids. Per the germline V gene, CDR1 is SSHAT and CDR2 is FNYEAQ (reference sequence). CDR3 region: CASSPEQVGEQFF. CDR3 DNA sequence: TGTGCCAGCAGCCCAGAGCAGGTCGGTGAGCAGTTCTTC. The full variable domain, its missing parts supplied by reference TRBV7-7 and TRBJ2-1, is GAGVSQSPRYKVTKRGQDVTLRCDPISSHATLYWYQQALGQGPEFLTYFNYEAQPDKSGLPSDRFSAERPEGSISTLTIQRTEQRDSAMYRCASSPEQVGEQFFGPGTRLTVL.

CDR3 nucleotide sequence: TGCGCCAGCCTACGGGGGCGCCAGGATGGCTACACCTTC. Translating gives CASLRGRQDGYTF. V is TRBV10-2 and J is TRBJ1-2, with D possibly matching TRBD1 (6 bases). Germline assignment: CDR1 WSHSY and CDR2 SAAADI. The CDR3 is 13 amino acids. Trimming shortened V by 8 bases and J by 6 bases, and 16 bases separated the two germline ends.

This clonotype has more than one count but fewer than ten. This chain joins TRBV12-3 or TRBV12-4 and TRBJ2-1; D possibly matches TRBD1 or TRBD2 (5 bases each). The V gene lost 5 bases and the J gene lost 10 bases, with 12 bases spanning the gap. This CDR3 spans 12 amino acids. CDR3 bases: TGTGCCAGCAGTCTGAGGGGCGGGGAGCAGTTCTTC. Residues: CASSLRGGEQFF.